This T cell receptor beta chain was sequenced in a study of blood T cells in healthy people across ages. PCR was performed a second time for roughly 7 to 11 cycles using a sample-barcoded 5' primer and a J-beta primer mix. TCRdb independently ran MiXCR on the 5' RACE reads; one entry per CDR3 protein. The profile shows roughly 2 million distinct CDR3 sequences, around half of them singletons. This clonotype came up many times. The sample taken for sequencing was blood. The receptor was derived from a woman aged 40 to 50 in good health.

The CDR3 nucleotides are TGCGCCAGCAGCCAGGCACAGGGTATCACAGATACGCAGTATTTT. This gives the protein CASSQAQGITDTQYF. The J gene is TRBJ2-3, the V gene TRBV4-3, with D possibly TRBD1 on 6 matching bases. CDR1 is LGHNA and CDR2 is YSLEER in the germline V gene. V was pared by 3 bases and J by 2 bases, with 12 bases between. The CDR3 is made up of 15 amino acids.